A single sample is the source of the 11 T cell receptor beta chains below, sequenced in a study of metastatic and nonmetastatic thyroid tumors (dated by TCRdb to 2020 to 2021). Receptor amplification or capture employed PCR. Instrument on record: Illumina HiSeq 4000. Using fastp at Q25 and MiXCR, TCRdb reprocessed the public reads and kept productive beta chains. The table for this sample lists approximately 20,000 clones; roughly 23% of them were counted only once. 10% of the sample comes from the top ten. Before undergoing thyroid surgery, none of the patients had been given any kind of treatment. The sequencing sample was made of tumor tissue. The receptors stem from a male donor with papillary thyroid cancer or a benign thyroid nodule (not recorded which). Some clones in this sample may be carry-over from other donors' samples.

This chain links TRBV6-1 with TRBJ2-7, with D perhaps TRBD2 (6 bases). V dropped 7 bases and J dropped 6 bases, with 13 bases sitting between them. This CDR3 is built from 12 residues. Germline V gene lookup returns CDR1 MNHNS and CDR2 SASEGT. Here the CDR3 DNA reads TGTGCCAGCACGCTGTTCGGGAGCGAGCAGTACTTC. Its translation is CASTLFGSEQYF.

V is TRBV11-3 and J is TRBJ2-5, with TRBD2 as a possible D gene (6 bases). The CDR3 consists of 15 residues. Germline CDR1 and CDR2: SGHNT and YENEEA. Trimming shortened V by 0 bases and J by 3 bases, and 11 bases separated the two germline ends. The CDR3 coding sequence is TGTGCCAGCAGCTTAGATCTGCCGGGGGAAGAGACCCAGTACTTC. Its protein product is CASSLDLPGEETQYF.

This clone was seen a handful of times. A read error is likely, as this CDR3 ends without the conserved phenylalanine or tryptophan. The gene calls are TRBV19 and TRBJ1-1; no reliable D call. This CDR3 has 13 residues. Germline V gene lookup returns CDR1 LNHDA and CDR2 SQIVND (reference sequence). Written as DNA, the CDR3 is TGTGTCAGTAGCTACAAGGTGAACACTGAAGCTTTCTCT. Encoded protein: CVSSYKVNTEAFS.

This clone has a handful of counts. The V gene is TRBV27, the J gene TRBJ2-1, with unresolved D. The CDR3 contains 14 residues. The germline CDR1 and CDR2 sequences are MNHEY and SMNVEV (reference sequence). The V and J ends lost 6 bases and 0 bases respectively, with 9 bases between them. CDR3 amino acids: CASRYSSSYNEQFF. CDR3 bases: TGTGCCAGCAGATACAGTAGCTCCTACAATGAGCAGTTCTTC.

CDR3 in amino acids: CASSLQLVSSPLHF. CDR3 coding DNA: TGTGCCAGCAGTTTACAGTTAGTCAGTTCACCCCTCCACTTT. V gene TRBV2 combines with J gene TRBJ1-6, with D unclear. Germline V gives CDR1 SNHLY, CDR2 FYNNEI. V dropped 5 bases and J dropped 9 bases, with 14 bases sitting between them. The CDR3 length is 14 residues.

Turning to this clone: A clone one base away is much larger, so this may be a read error. The chain employs TRBV30 and TRBJ2-1; maybe TRBD1 (6 bases). Germline V gene data show CDR1 as GTSNPN and CDR2 as SVGIG (reference sequence). V was trimmed by 1 base and J by 7 bases, leaving 14 bases between them. This CDR3 has 14 residues. CDR3 bases: TGTGCCTGGAGTGGTTGTGGGGGCGGAAATGAGCAGTTCTTC. Its protein is CAWSGCGGGNEQFF.

At least ten counts were recorded for this clone. This chain uses TRBV7-3 with TRBJ2-3, with D unclear. V lost 3 bases to trimming and J lost 4 bases, with 8 bases between them. The germline gives CDR1 SGHTA, CDR2 FQGTGA. The CDR3 length is 13 residues. In DNA form, the CDR3 reads TGTGCCAGCAGCTTCCAGGTGTCAGATACGCAGTATTTT. It translates to CASSFQVSDTQYF. Combining the CDR3 with reference TRBV7-3 and TRBJ2-3 gives the whole variable domain GAGVSQTPSNKVTEKGKYVELRCDPISGHTALYWYRQSLGQGPEFLIYFQGTGAADDSGLPNDRFFAVRPEGSVSTLKIQRTERGDSAVYLCASSFQVSDTQYFGPGTRLTVL.

This clone was observed a few times. CDR3 sequence reads: CASSLAQTPRINEQFF. The DNA for the CDR3 is TGTGCCAGCAGTTTAGCGCAGACCCCCAGGATCAATGAGCAGTTCTTC. This chain uses TRBV12-3 or TRBV12-4 with TRBJ2-1; D unclear. This CDR3 has 16 residues. V shed 0 bases and J shed 6 bases, with 15 bases lying between them.

A note on this clone: This may arise from a read error, as a much more abundant clone is one base away. The genes are TRBV9 and TRBJ2-7; TRBD2 is a possible D gene (6 bases). The CDR3 extends over 16 amino acids. Germline CDR1 and CDR2: SGDLS and YYNGEE. The CDR3 protein is CASSEGRERALDEHYF. DNA for the CDR3: TGTGCCAGCAGCGAGGGACGGGAGCGGGCACTTGACGAGCATTACTTC.

This chain connects TRBV19 to TRBJ2-1; a weak D match, TRBD1 (5 bases). Germline CDR1 reads LNHDA; CDR2 reads SQIVND (reference sequence). Trimming stripped 3 bases from V and 2 bases from J, with 8 bases between. The CDR3 runs to 14 residues. CDR3 amino acids: CASSMADTYNEQFF. In DNA, the CDR3 is TGTGCCAGTAGTATGGCGGACACCTACAATGAGCAGTTCTTC. The whole variable domain, filled in from reference TRBV19 and TRBJ2-1, reads DGGITQSPKYLFRKEGQNVTLSCEQNLNHDAMYWYRQDPGQGLRLIYYSQIVNDFQKGDIAEGYSVSREKKESFPLTVTSAQKNPTAFYLCASSMADTYNEQFFGPGTRLTVL.

This clone was detected a few times. The chain recombines TRBV28 with TRBJ2-2, with TRBD1 matching 10 bases. Germline V lookup: CDR1 MDHEN, CDR2 SYDVKM. V trimming: 3 bases; J trimming: 3 bases; junction bases outside the gene matches: 10. The CDR3 length is 18 residues. DNA of the CDR3: TGTGCCAGCAGTTTCTCCGGACAGGGGGGACGACACACCGGGGAGCTGTTTTTT. It encodes CASSFSGQGGRHTGELFF.